These 24 T cell receptor beta chains were sequenced from one sample in a study of shared clonotypes between healthy human individuals. Libraries were prepared by immunoSEQ multiplex PCR; TCRdb keeps only in-frame clonotypes and omits some of them. The table shows roughly 2.2 million clones, with 90% to 95% occurring only once. Sequencing was carried out using naive CD4+ T cells from PBMCs. The subset is: CD45RA+ positively selected. All receptors come from a man aged 18 to 30 in good health. Some clones in this sample may be carry-over from other donors' samples.

The chain is built from TRBV6-1 and TRBJ1-2; D unclear. This CDR3 region has 14 residues. Germline CDR1 is MNHNS and CDR2 is SASEGT. Trimming took 0 bases from V and 3 from J, leaving 8 bases between them. The CDR3 reads CASSEAWWYYGYTF. CDR3 coding DNA: TGTGCCAGCAGTGAAGCTTGGTGGTACTATGGCTACACCTTC.

The genes are TRBV7-9 and TRBJ1-2; TRBD1 is a possible D gene (5 bases). CDR3 length equals 16 residues. V was clipped by 1 base and J by 3 bases, with 15 bases between them. Germline-derived CDR1 and CDR2 are SEHNR and FQNEAQ (reference sequence). The CDR3 reads CASSLEMPGTDYGYTF. The CDR3 DNA reads TGTGCCAGCAGCTTAGAGATGCCGGGGACGGACTATGGCTACACCTTC.

The rearrangement links TRBV28 to TRBJ2-7, with 8 bases that match TRBD1. The germline CDR1 and CDR2 sequences are MDHEN and SYDVKM. V trimming: 3 bases; J trimming: 3 bases; junction bases outside the gene matches: 10. The CDR3 contains 16 residues. CDR3 residues: CASSLASGGAYYEQYF. The CDR3 region has the DNA TGTGCCAGCAGTTTGGCCTCAGGGGGCGCGTACTACGAGCAGTACTTC.

The chain couples TRBV9 to TRBJ2-1; 8 bases match TRBD2. CDR1 is SGDLS and CDR2 is YYNGEE in the germline V gene. With V trimmed by 0 bases and J by 9 bases, 11 bases remained unmatched. The CDR3 is 16 amino acids. The CDR3: CASSVASAGGTGEQFF. Here the CDR3 DNA reads TGTGCCAGCAGCGTAGCTTCGGCGGGAGGAACCGGTGAGCAGTTCTTC. Full variable domain (missing parts from reference TRBV9 and TRBJ2-1): DSGVTQTPKHLITATGQRVTLRCSPRSGDLSVYWYQQSLDQGLQFLIQYYNGEERAKGNILERFSAQQFPDLHSELNLSSLELGDSALYFCASSVASAGGTGEQFFGPGTRLTVL.

This clone was detected only once. This chain connects TRBV7-2 to TRBJ2-2, with 10 bases identical to TRBD2. Germline V gene data show CDR1 as SGHTA and CDR2 as FQGNSA. V shed 0 bases, J shed 5 bases, and the junction held 15 bases outside the gene matches. The CDR3 is 20 residues long. The CDR3 DNA sequence: TGTGCCAGCAGCTTAGCGCTTCCAAGCGGGAGGGCCAGGTTAACCGGGGAGCTGTTTTTT. This translates into CASSLALPSGRARLTGELFF.

This clone was seen once. The chain carries TRBV6-5 and TRBJ1-4, with D tentatively TRBD1 (5 bases). In germline, CDR1 is MNHEY, CDR2 SVGAGI. V gave up 7 bases and J gave up 7 bases, with 16 bases separating them. The CDR3 consists of 14 residues. The CDR3 coding sequence is TGTGCCAGCACTCAAAGAAGGGGAGGTGAAAAACTGTTTTTT. This codes for CASTQRRGGEKLFF.

The chain has TRBV30 and TRBJ1-1; D is unresolved. The CDR3 runs to 13 residues. Germline assignment: CDR1 GTSNPN and CDR2 SVGIG (reference sequence). The V and J ends lost 1 base and 5 bases respectively, with 11 bases between them. The DNA of the CDR3 is TGTGCCTGGAGTGAACAGACCGGGACTGAAGCTTTCTTT. It encodes CAWSEQTGTEAFF.

This chain connects TRBV7-2 to TRBJ1-2, with TRBD1 as a possible D gene (5 bases). V was trimmed by 4 bases and J by 7 bases, leaving 13 bases between them. Germline loops: CDR1 SGHTA, CDR2 FQGNSA. The CDR3 is 13 residues long. As DNA, the CDR3 is TGTGCCAGCAGCTACCGGGACCCCCGTGGCTACACCTTC. Encoded protein: CASSYRDPRGYTF.

This clone has only a few counts. The chain uses TRBV29-1 and TRBJ1-3; unclear D gene. CDR1 SQVTM and CDR2 ANQGSEA come from the germline V gene. CDR3 length equals 12 residues. V gave up 4 bases and J gave up 4 bases, with 8 bases separating them. The CDR3 DNA reads as TGCAGCGTTGGTTTTAGGGGAAACACCATATATTTT. It encodes CSVGFRGNTIYF.

The chain links TRBV5-6 to TRBJ2-1, with 7 bases lining up with TRBD1. After removal of 5 bases from V and 4 bases from J, the junction contained 9 bases not matched to a gene. Germline V gene data show CDR1 as SGHDT and CDR2 as YYEEEE. This CDR3 comprises 15 residues. For the CDR3, the DNA is TGTGCCAGCAGGGCTGGTGACAGGGAGTACAATGAGCAGTTCTTC. Protein product: CASRAGDREYNEQFF.

This clone is a singleton in its sample. The chain's CDR3 is CASGTGRSQPQHF. The CDR3 DNA reads TGTGCCAGCGGAACAGGGAGGTCTCAGCCCCAGCATTTT. The chain recombines TRBV6-6 with TRBJ1-5, with TRBD1 as a possible D gene (6 bases). Germline CDR1 is MNHNY and CDR2 is SVGAGI (reference sequence). The CDR3 extends over 13 amino acids. V gave up 8 bases and J gave up 6 bases, with 14 bases separating them.

V is TRBV27 and J is TRBJ2-7, with 8 bases aligning to TRBD2. V lost 7 bases and J lost 6; bases outside the gene matches: 14. The CDR3 spans 15 residues. Germline loops: CDR1 MNHEY, CDR2 SMNVEV (reference sequence). The DNA for the CDR3 is TGTGCCAGCAAGTTTAGCAGCGGGAGCCGCGGCGAGCAGTACTTC. Protein: CASKFSSGSRGEQYF.

The chain has TRBV28 and TRBJ2-7; 9 bases match TRBD2. Per the germline V gene, CDR1 is MDHEN and CDR2 is SYDVKM. The CDR3 is 17 residues long. Germline trimming cut 2 bases from V and 0 bases from J; bases unmatched to any gene: 8. CDR3 region: CASSLIRWTSDSYEQYF. In DNA form, the CDR3 reads TGTGCCAGCAGTTTAATTCGTTGGACTAGCGACTCCTACGAGCAGTACTTC.

J is TRBJ1-1 and V is TRBV27; TRBD1 might be the D (5 bases). This CDR3 contains 16 residues. V lost 3 bases and J lost 2, with 16 bases in between. The germline V gene encodes CDR1 MNHEY and CDR2 SMNVEV (reference sequence). CDR3 region: CASSFRGGSFNTEAFF. The DNA of the CDR3 is TGTGCCAGCAGTTTCCGCGGGGGTTCCTTCAACACTGAAGCTTTCTTT.

This clone has only one observation. The chain combines TRBV27 with TRBJ2-4, with TRBD2 as a possible D gene (5 bases). The CDR3 runs to 15 residues. Trimming cost V 6 bases and J 7 bases, with 19 bases left between them. Germline CDR1 MNHEY, CDR2 SMNVEV (reference sequence). CDR3 sequence reads: CASSSRTSPGNIQYF. In DNA form, the CDR3 reads TGTGCCAGCAGCTCCCGGACTTCACCGGGCAACATTCAGTACTTC.

The rearrangement uses TRBV28 and TRBJ2-1, with a possible D match to TRBD1 (6 bases). V lost 2 bases, J lost 1 base, and 9 bases lay in between. CDR1 and CDR2 (germline): MDHEN, SYDVKM. The CDR3 is 15 residues long. CDR3 in amino acids: CASSLLGQSYNEQFF. The CDR3 DNA is TGTGCCAGCAGTTTACTAGGACAGTCCTACAATGAGCAGTTCTTC.

The chain employs TRBV5-6 and TRBJ2-7, with TRBD1 as a possible D gene (5 bases). The length of the CDR3 is 14 residues. V lost 4 bases and J 0 bases, leaving 11 bases between the germline ends. Germline CDR1 SGHDT, CDR2 YYEEEE. The DNA of the CDR3 is TGTGCCAGCAGCCCCAGACAGCTCTCCTACGAGCAGTACTTC. Translated, it gives CASSPRQLSYEQYF.

The chain couples TRBV28 to TRBJ1-2; 10 nucleotides agree with TRBD1. CDR3 size: 14 residues. CDR1 MDHEN and CDR2 SYDVKM come from the germline V gene. V gave up 6 bases and J gave up 7 bases; unmatched junction bases: 8. The CDR3 bases are TGTGCCAGCAGAATTGGGACAGGGGATGGTGGCTACACCTTC. This gives the protein CASRIGTGDGGYTF.

Worth noting for this clone: Other DNA sequences within the sample encode an identical CDR3. For the CDR3, the DNA is TGCGCCAGCAGCCGGGACAGGGGTCGCACAGATACGCAGTATTTT. This sequence encodes CASSRDRGRTDTQYF. The chain employs TRBV5-1 and TRBJ2-3, with TRBD1 identical over 10 bases. The trim removed 4 bases at V and 1 base at J, leaving 3 bases unmatched. The CDR3 sequence is 15 residues long. Germline CDR1 SGHRS, CDR2 YFSETQ.

The chain is built from TRBV7-9 and TRBJ2-5; 9 nucleotides line up with TRBD2. Looked up from germline, CDR1 is SEHNR and CDR2 is FQNEAQ (reference sequence). The V gene end was trimmed by 0 bases and the J gene end by 4 bases; junction bases not matched to a gene: 12. The CDR3 covers 18 residues. CDR3: CASSLAYPLAGSGETQYF. The CDR3 coding sequence is TGTGCCAGCAGCTTAGCATACCCCCTAGCGGGATCTGGAGAGACCCAGTACTTC. Together with reference TRBV7-9 and TRBJ2-5, the CDR3 gives the full variable domain: DTGVSQNPRHKITKRGQNVTFRCDPISEHNRLYWYRQTLGQGPEFLTYFQNEAQLEKSRLLSDRFSAERPKGSFSTLEIQRTEQGDSAMYLCASSLAYPLAGSGETQYFGPGTRLLVL.

The chain is built from TRBV28 and TRBJ2-7; possibly TRBD1 or TRBD2 for D (5 bases each). Deletions cut 6 bases from V and 2 bases from J, with 17 bases between. From germline, CDR1 is MDHEN and CDR2 SYDVKM. The CDR3 runs 15 residues. Here the CDR3 reads CASRGPGTSTYEQYF. CDR3 coding DNA: TGTGCCAGCAGGGGCCCCGGGACCTCTACCTACGAGCAGTACTTC.

V gene TRBV18 combines with J gene TRBJ2-1; a possible D gene is TRBD2 (5 bases). The CDR3 spans 15 residues. The V end was cut by 5 bases, the J end by 1 base, with 12 bases between. CDR1 KGHSH and CDR2 LQKENI come from the germline V gene. The DNA of the CDR3 is TGTGCCAGCTCAATCGGGATACCGTCCTACAATGAGCAGTTCTTC. Translating it yields CASSIGIPSYNEQFF.

The rearrangement uses TRBV6-1 and TRBJ1-4; D not certain. V dropped 2 bases and J dropped 7 bases, with 14 bases sitting between them. The length of the CDR3 is 15 residues. Germline lookup yields CDR1 MNHNS and CDR2 SASEGT. The CDR3 region has the DNA TGTGCCAGCAGTGAACAGAGGACCCAACCTGAAAAACTGTTTTTT. It encodes CASSEQRTQPEKLFF.

This chain connects TRBV2 to TRBJ1-5; 7 bases are a match to TRBD1. J lost 3 bases, V lost 9 bases, and 11 bases had no gene match. Germline V gives CDR1 SNHLY, CDR2 FYNNEI. This CDR3 is built from 15 residues. The CDR3 reads CASLKGTALNQPQHF. CDR3 sequence (DNA): TGTGCCAGTCTAAAGGGGACAGCCCTCAATCAGCCCCAGCATTTT.